The following is a TCR beta chain sequence with its context. This clonotype was seen only a few times. It lacks a known antigen. There are no base qualities to consult, and no much larger clone falls within one base. The sample's time point label, in plain terms: newly diagnosed GD, antithyroid drugs for less than 3 months. RNA was extracted from PBMCs in TRIzol for both TCR sequencing and RNA sequencing. Graves' disease was diagnosed according to American Thyroid Association guidelines. Recruitment of patients was carried out at an endocrinology department in Xi'an, China. Each patient gave 7.5 to 10 milliliters of peripheral blood, collected in an EDTA anticoagulant tube. Ficoll Paque Plus density gradient separation was used to isolate PBMCs, and no further T cell sorting was performed. RNA quality was checked with an Agilent 2100 Bioanalyzer and agarose gel, and concentration with a NanoDrop 2000.

Preparation of the library involved multiplex PCR. This sample was sequenced with an Illumina HiSeq 4000. To build TCR beta libraries, CDR3 regions were amplified by Arm-PCR using iRepertoire HTBI primers. Before sequencing, the PCR products underwent gel purification. Under the source paper's analysis protocol: A total of some 65 TRBV and some 15 TRBJ segments were identified across samples and were used for gene usage analysis of CDR3 amino acid clonotypes. COPE and FqMerger were used to merge filtered high-quality paired reads into contigs. Contigs were aligned with BLAST to IMGT TRBV, TRBD and TRBJ reference genes, and CDR3 was defined per IMGT. Any clonotype with a frequency above 0.1% was classified as a highly expanded clone. Shannon entropy served as the measure of repertoire diversity, while the Gini coefficient captured V-J evenness. Public clonotypes were defined as clonotypes shared by more than one individual. TCRdb itself trimmed the public reads at Q25 with fastp, ran MiXCR and retained productive beta chains. Every entry covers one CDR3 protein and lists the most common genes and DNA from its rows. TCRdb's processing, not the study's, gives the V and J calls here. This sample comprises about 200,000 distinct CDR3 sequences, about 18% of them detected only once. 22% of the sample lies in the top ten.

The germline V gene encodes CDR1 DFQATT and CDR2 SNEGSKA (reference sequence). Trimming at the junction amounts to 0 bases on V and 5 bases on J, and the germline ends lie 13 bases apart. The CDR3, cysteine through phenylalanine, is 14 amino acids long. The sequence is cut down to CDR3 DNA, 42 bases in frame from base 1. This specimen belongs to a study of regulatory T cells in long-lasting Graves disease (dated by TCRdb to the early 2020s). With respect to the entire study: In the newly diagnosed Graves' disease group, patients had been taking antithyroid drugs for less than 3 months. This study used TCR sequencing and RNA sequencing of peripheral blood to compare persistent Graves' disease patients against newly diagnosed Graves' disease patients. The study took place in China and was registered as a clinical trial. A total of about 35 samples underwent TCR sequencing: about 13 from persistent and some 20 from newly diagnosed Graves' disease patients. Study-wide conclusions, independent of this receptor: The study examined only peripheral blood because the primary lesion, thyroid tissue, could not be accessed. TRBV28, TRBJ1-2 and TRBJ2-5 were preferentially used in persistent disease, while TRBV20-1 and TRBJ2-1 were favored in newly diagnosed disease. Compared with newly diagnosed patients, patients with persistent Graves' disease had lower TCR Shannon entropy and fewer highly expanded clones, which suggests clonal expansion. Persistent patients shared more public clonotypes among themselves (around 2,800) than newly diagnosed patients did (more than 950). Only the TCR beta chain was sequenced and analyzed. The authors acknowledged the small sample size as a limitation that may reduce accuracy.

This receptor chain uses TRBV20-1 and TRBJ1-1; TRBD1 is a possible D gene, resting on 5 matching bases. This receptor was obtained from a female donor with Graves disease. The sequencing used peripheral blood mononuclear cells (PBMCs), collected at new diagnosis, from a patient treated with antithyroid drugs. The CDR3 reads CSARERGGRTEAFF. In nucleotides, the sequence is TGCAGTGCTAGAGAGCGGGGGGGTCGGACTGAAGCTTTCTTT.